These 30 T cell receptor beta chains came from one sample sequenced in a study of human T cells and chemical hapten exposure. Using its own MiXCR run on the RACE reads, TCRdb lists one record per CDR3 protein. The profile shows more than 80,000 distinct CDR3 sequences, approximately 11% of them singletons. The time point was: patch test 3, about 24 weeks after DPC sensitization. This sample's treatment: therapeutic diphenylcyclopropenone sensitization with weekly scalp DPC. Sequenced material: whole blood, taken in connection with sensitization to the hapten diphenylcyclopropenone (DPC). Source of these receptors: a woman in her fifties or sixties with alopecia areata. Some clones in this sample may be carry-over from other donors' samples.

The chain uses TRBV18 and TRBJ1-1; possible D gene TRBD1, 6 bases. This CDR3 is built from 14 residues. CDR1 is KGHSH, CDR2 LQKENI, per germline. V was trimmed by 1 base and J by 1 base, leaving 7 bases between them. The CDR3 DNA follows: TGTGCCAGCTCACCACAGGGGGGGAACACTGAAGCTTTCTTT. Its protein product is CASSPQGGNTEAFF.

The table lists this clonotype with a few counts. This rearrangement joins TRBV11-2 to TRBJ2-5; a weak D match, TRBD1 (6 bases). V was shortened by 5 bases and J by 1 base, with 14 bases between the two germline ends. The CDR3 runs to 15 residues. The germline V gene encodes CDR1 SGHAT and CDR2 FQNNGV. The CDR3 bases are TGTGCCAGCAGCGGCAGGGGTACGATCCAAGAGACCCAGTACTTC. Encoded protein: CASSGRGTIQETQYF.

This clonotype was seen ten or more times. This chain connects TRBV5-6 to TRBJ2-3; no reliable D call. The CDR3 totals 13 residues. V dropped 1 base and J dropped 8 bases, with 11 bases sitting between them. Germline CDR1 and CDR2: SGHDT and YYEEEE. The CDR3 protein is CASSLSDSTTQYF. DNA of the CDR3: TGTGCCAGCAGCTTGTCGGATTCTACTACGCAGTATTTT. The variable domain in full, with the rest retrieved from reference TRBV5-6 and TRBJ2-3, is DAGVTQSPTHLIKTRGQQVTLRCSPKSGHDTVSWYQQALGQGPQFIFQYYEEEERQRGNFPDRFSGHQFPNYSSELNVNALLLGDSALYLCASSLSDSTTQYFGPGTRLTVL.

The rearrangement joins TRBV20-1 to TRBJ1-1, with D possibly TRBD1 on 6 matching bases. The germline V and J ends were trimmed by 0 bases and 4 bases, with 18 bases remaining between them. Germline V gives CDR1 DFQATT, CDR2 SNEGSKA (reference sequence). The CDR3 is made up of 16 amino acids. DNA of the CDR3: TGCAGTGCTAGAGATGCGGGGGGCTCTTGGACCACTGAAGCTTTCTTT. Residues: CSARDAGGSWTTEAFF.

V usage is TRBV29-1 and J usage is TRBJ1-1; D unclear. Per germline, CDR1 SQVTM and CDR2 ANQGSEA. The CDR3 consists of 11 residues. V shed 5 bases and J shed 4 bases, with 8 bases lying between them. The CDR3 DNA sequence: TGCAGCGTTTCCACAGCCACTGAAGCTTTCTTT. Translating it yields CSVSTATEAFF. Complete variable domain (other parts from reference TRBV29-1 and TRBJ1-1): SAVISQKPSRDICQRGTSLTIQCQVDSQVTMMFWYRQQPGQSLTLIATANQGSEATYESGFVIDKFPISRPNLTFSTLTVSNMSPEDSSIYLCSVSTATEAFFGQGTRLTVV.

J is TRBJ1-5 and V is TRBV6-4; TRBD1 aligns across 7 bases. V gave up 8 bases and J gave up 2 bases; unmatched junction bases: 9. CDR1 and CDR2 from the germline V gene are MRHNA and SNTAGT. This CDR3 is built from 15 residues. CDR3 nucleotides: TGTGCCAGCTCAACTACAGGGGATGGCAATCAGCCCCAGCATTTT. This gives the protein CASSTTGDGNQPQHF.

Comments on this clonotype: A much larger clone lies a single base off, so this may be a read error. The chain employs TRBV14 and TRBJ2-3; D ambiguous. This CDR3 is built from 11 residues. Germline-derived CDR1 and CDR2 are SGHDN and FVKESK. The chain's CDR3 is CASSIIHTRYF. CDR3 coding DNA: TGTGCCAGCAGTATCATACATACGCGGTATTTT.

This clonotype occurred many times. This chain connects TRBV5-4 to TRBJ2-2, with 10 nucleotides matching TRBD2. The CDR3 consists of 16 residues. V gave up 4 bases and J gave up 4 bases; unmatched junction bases: 7. From germline, CDR1 is SGHNT and CDR2 YYREEE (reference sequence). CDR3 sequence: CASSPSSSGSTGELFF. As DNA, the CDR3 is TGTGCCAGCAGCCCGTCCTCTAGCGGGAGCACCGGGGAGCTGTTTTTT.

CDR3 bases: TGCAGTGCGGAAACCCGCGGGAGGGCCTCAGACAATGAGCAGTTCTTC. It translates to CSAETRGRASDNEQFF. This sequence joins TRBV20-1 and TRBJ2-1, with 9 bases fitting TRBD2. Germline-derived CDR1 and CDR2 are DFQATT and SNEGSKA (reference sequence). The CDR3 has 16 residues. The J segment lost 5 bases and the V segment lost 6 bases, leaving 14 bases of the junction unmatched.

This clonotype was observed a few times. This sequence joins TRBV29-1 and TRBJ1-1; a weak D match, TRBD1 (5 bases). From germline, CDR1 is SQVTM and CDR2 ANQGSEA. This CDR3 is 12 amino acids long. The CDR3 here is CSSRAGSLEAFF. CDR3 DNA: TGCAGTTCCAGGGCAGGCTCCCTTGAAGCTTTCTTT. Using reference TRBV29-1 and TRBJ1-1 for the parts outside the CDR3, the full variable domain is SAVISQKPSRDICQRGTSLTIQCQVDSQVTMMFWYRQQPGQSLTLIATANQGSEATYESGFVIDKFPISRPNLTFSTLTVSNMSPEDSSIYLCSSRAGSLEAFFGQGTRLTVV.

This clonotype was recorded a few times. This chain joins TRBV7-8 and TRBJ2-7; no clear D. Germline V gene sequence: CDR1 SGHVS, CDR2 FQNEAQ. The CDR3 contains 14 residues. The V and J ends lost 3 bases and 0 bases respectively, with 9 bases between them. DNA of the CDR3: TGTGCCAGCAGCTTGGACCTTAGCTCCTACGAGCAGTACTTC. It specifies CASSLDLSSYEQYF.

This clonotype was recorded many times. The chain is built from TRBV7-2 and TRBJ2-3; perhaps TRBD2 as D (5 bases). Germline V gene data show CDR1 as SGHTA and CDR2 as FQGNSA. Trimming removed 7 bases at V and 2 bases at J, with 16 bases between. The CDR3 contains 15 residues. CDR3 in DNA: TGTGCCAGCAACTTCGGGGTACTGACCACAGATACGCAGTATTTT. Amino acids: CASNFGVLTTDTQYF.

This clonotype has only a few counts. The chain couples TRBV20-1 to TRBJ2-5, with 7 bases fitting TRBD1. The CDR3 consists of 14 residues. V lost 5 bases and J lost 1; bases outside the gene matches: 7. Germline CDR1 reads DFQATT; CDR2 reads SNEGSKA (reference sequence). CDR3 loop: CSARTGTVQETQYF. CDR3 nucleotide sequence: TGCAGTGCTCGCACCGGGACAGTCCAAGAGACCCAGTACTTC.

This clonotype was seen many times. The gene calls are TRBV12-3 or TRBV12-4 and TRBJ2-5, with D hard to call. V gave up 3 bases and J gave up 3 bases, with 17 bases separating them. The CDR3 runs to 16 residues. The CDR3 coding sequence is TGTGCCAGCAGTTTTCAGTTGGGTCAATTAAAAGAGACCCAGTACTTC. Encoded protein: CASSFQLGQLKETQYF.

This clonotype was detected many times. The gene calls are TRBV5-1 and TRBJ1-1; D not certain. Trimming pared 1 base from V and 0 bases from J, leaving 10 bases between. This CDR3 region has 15 residues. CDR1 and CDR2 (germline): SGHRS, YFSETQ. The CDR3 DNA sequence: TGCGCCAGCAGCTTGAGTACGGCCTTGAACACTGAAGCTTTCTTT. The encoded protein is CASSLSTALNTEAFF. Drawing the rest from reference TRBV5-1 and TRBJ1-1, the complete variable domain is KAGVTQTPRYLIKTRGQQVTLSCSPISGHRSVSWYQQTPGQGLQFLFEYFSETQRNKGNFPGRFSGRQFSNSRSEMNVSTLELGDSALYLCASSLSTALNTEAFFGQGTRLTVV.

This clonotype was counted a few times. The rearrangement uses TRBV10-3 and TRBJ2-7, with TRBD2 matching over 8 bases. The V and J ends lost 4 bases and 4 bases, in that order; junction bases with no gene match: 6. The CDR3 consists of 14 residues. From germline, CDR1 is ENHRY and CDR2 SYGVKD. This chain's CDR3 is CAISASGGGYEQYF. CDR3 coding DNA: TGTGCCATCAGTGCCTCCGGGGGGGGTTACGAGCAGTACTTC.

Points on this clonotype: This may be a read error, as it is one base from a much larger clone. The chain couples TRBV29-1 to TRBJ1-2; D is unclear. V was clipped by 2 bases and J by 8 bases, with 12 bases between them. This CDR3 has 12 amino acids. Germline lookup yields CDR1 SQVTM and CDR2 ANQGSEA. CDR3 sequence reads: CSVEREPRGYTF. The CDR3 DNA is TGCAGCGTTGAAAGGGAACCCCGAGGCTACACCTTC.

This chain connects TRBV5-1 to TRBJ2-3; D is perhaps TRBD1 (6 bases). Deletions cut 0 bases from V and 2 bases from J, with 10 bases between. The length of the CDR3 is 15 residues. Per germline, CDR1 SGHRS and CDR2 YFSETQ. This CDR3 is CASSLEGVPTDTQYF. In DNA, the CDR3 is TGCGCCAGCAGCTTGGAGGGGGTCCCCACAGATACGCAGTATTTT.

This clonotype has more than one count but fewer than ten. V gene TRBV19 combines with J gene TRBJ1-5; TRBD1 is a possible D gene (6 bases). Germline V CDR1 and CDR2: LNHDA, SQIVND (reference sequence). The CDR3 runs to 13 residues. Trimming pared 6 bases from V and 5 bases from J, leaving 11 bases between. The CDR3 sequence is CASSRQDDQPQHF. The DNA of the CDR3 is TGTGCCAGTAGCCGACAGGACGATCAGCCCCAGCATTTT.

The gene calls are TRBV20-1 and TRBJ2-2; possible D gene TRBD2, 6 bases. CDR3 size: 13 residues. CDR1 is DFQATT, CDR2 SNEGSKA, per germline (reference sequence). The germline V and J ends were trimmed by 4 bases and 6 bases, with 12 bases remaining between them. The CDR3: CSATRRGPGELFF. The CDR3 bases are TGCAGTGCTACCCGGCGGGGCCCCGGGGAGCTGTTTTTT.

The CDR3: CASSFGAVNTGELFF. CDR3 coding DNA: TGCGCCAGCAGCTTCGGAGCGGTGAACACCGGGGAGCTGTTTTTT. V is TRBV5-1 and J is TRBJ2-2, with a possible D match to TRBD2 (5 bases). Germline lookup yields CDR1 SGHRS and CDR2 YFSETQ. The CDR3 totals 15 residues. The V end was cut by 2 bases, the J end by 1 base, with 9 bases between.

The sample holds many counts of this clonotype. The V call is TRBV19, the J call TRBJ2-3; 10 bases are a match to TRBD2. The V gene's germline CDR1 is LNHDA and CDR2 SQIVND (reference sequence). The V and J ends lost 7 bases and 0 bases, in that order; junction bases with no gene match: 7. The CDR3 runs to 16 residues. The CDR3 reads CASNEGSGRSTDTQYF. The CDR3 DNA sequence: TGTGCCAGTAACGAGGGTAGCGGGAGGAGCACAGATACGCAGTATTTT.

The sample holds a few counts of this clonotype. The chain combines TRBV7-3 with TRBJ2-2, with D tentatively TRBD1 (6 bases). The germline gives CDR1 SGHTA, CDR2 FQGTGA. This CDR3 comprises 15 residues. V was pared by 3 bases and J by 0 bases, with 8 bases between. CDR3 region: CASSLQGPNTGELFF. CDR3 DNA: TGTGCCAGCAGCTTGCAGGGGCCGAACACCGGGGAGCTGTTTTTT.

This chain uses TRBV5-1 with TRBJ2-7; 7 nucleotides line up with TRBD1. This CDR3 has 17 residues. J gave up 2 bases and V 0 bases, and 11 bases lay outside the gene matches. Germline V lookup: CDR1 SGHRS, CDR2 YFSETQ. The CDR3 loop reads CASSLESGGIITYEQYF. The CDR3 region has the DNA TGCGCCAGCAGCTTGGAGTCAGGGGGTATTATCACCTACGAGCAGTACTTC.

V gene TRBV9 combines with J gene TRBJ1-5, with 10 bases lining up with TRBD1. Germline loops: CDR1 SGDLS, CDR2 YYNGEE. CDR3 length: 15 amino acids. Trimming at V came to 3 bases and at J to 4 bases, leaving 4 bases not matched to a gene. The CDR3 nucleotides read TGTGCCAGCAGCGCCGGACAGGGGGGTAATCAGCCCCAGCATTTT. Translation gives CASSAGQGGNQPQHF.

The V call is TRBV5-1, the J call TRBJ2-1; 8 positions match TRBD2. Germline trimming cut 2 bases from V and 2 bases from J; bases unmatched to any gene: 9. This CDR3 spans 17 amino acids. Germline CDR1 is SGHRS and CDR2 is YFSETQ. This chain's CDR3 is CASSLFSGSPPYNEQFF. Written as DNA, the CDR3 is TGCGCCAGCAGCTTATTCAGCGGGAGCCCCCCCTACAATGAGCAGTTCTTC.

At least ten counts were recorded for this clonotype. In nucleotides, the CDR3 is TGTGCCAGCTCACCACAGGCAGGCGAGGGGTATTCTGAAGCTTTCTTT. This sequence encodes CASSPQAGEGYSEAFF. The J gene is TRBJ1-1, the V gene TRBV18; D perhaps matches TRBD1 (5 bases). The germline V gene encodes CDR1 KGHSH and CDR2 LQKENI. This CDR3 spans 16 amino acids. V dropped 1 base and J dropped 6 bases, with 18 bases sitting between them. The full variable domain, in which reference TRBV18 and TRBJ1-1 provide the parts outside the CDR3, is NAGVMQNPRHLVRRRGQEARLRCSPMKGHSHVYWYRQLPEEGLKFMVYLQKENIIDESGMPKERFSAEFPKEGPSILRIQQVVRGDSAAYFCASSPQAGEGYSEAFFGQGTRLTVV.

DNA for the CDR3: TGTGCCAGCAGCAGGGACTTCTACGAGCAGTACTTC. Its protein is CASSRDFYEQYF. The J gene is TRBJ2-7, the V gene TRBV6-5; D is perhaps TRBD2 (6 bases). The CDR3 is 12 residues long. The V end lost 6 bases, the J end lost 3 bases, and 9 bases lay between the germline ends. Germline V CDR1 and CDR2: MNHEY, SVGAGI.

This clonotype showed up just a few times. This sequence joins TRBV10-3 and TRBJ1-1; D uncertain. V was cut by 0 bases and J by 0 bases, with 8 bases left in between. Germline-derived CDR1 and CDR2 are ENHRY and SYGVKD. The CDR3 length is 15 residues. The CDR3 sequence: CAISESGSMNTEAFF. DNA of the CDR3: TGTGCCATCAGTGAGTCGGGTAGCATGAACACTGAAGCTTTCTTT.

There are many counts of this clonotype. The chain recombines TRBV7-9 with TRBJ2-4; D ambiguous. V lost 0 bases to trimming and J lost 9 bases, with 9 bases between them. This CDR3 is built from 13 residues. Germline-derived CDR1 and CDR2 are SEHNR and FQNEAQ (reference sequence). CDR3 sequence reads: CASSLAPGLIQYF. The CDR3 region has the DNA TGTGCCAGCAGCTTAGCCCCAGGCCTCATTCAGTACTTC.